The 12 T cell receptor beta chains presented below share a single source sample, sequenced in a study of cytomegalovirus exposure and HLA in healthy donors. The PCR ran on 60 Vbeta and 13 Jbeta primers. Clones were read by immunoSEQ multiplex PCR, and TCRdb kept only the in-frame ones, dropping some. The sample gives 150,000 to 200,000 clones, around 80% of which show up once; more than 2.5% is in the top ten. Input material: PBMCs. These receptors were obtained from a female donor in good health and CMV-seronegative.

CDR3 region: CASSRGQSADTQYF. The CDR3 DNA follows: TGCGCCAGCAGCAGGGGGCAATCAGCAGATACGCAGTATTTT. The chain recombines TRBV4-1 with TRBJ2-3, with 7 bases that match TRBD1. J was trimmed by 4 bases and V by 5 bases; bases with no gene match: 6. CDR3 length: 14 residues. CDR1 is MGHRA, CDR2 YSYEKL, per germline.

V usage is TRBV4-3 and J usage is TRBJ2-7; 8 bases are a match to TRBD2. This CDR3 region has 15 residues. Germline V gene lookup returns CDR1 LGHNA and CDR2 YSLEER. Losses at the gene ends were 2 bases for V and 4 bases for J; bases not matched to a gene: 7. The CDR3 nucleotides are TGCGCCAGCAGCCAACAAAGCGGGAGAAGGTACGAGCAGTACTTC. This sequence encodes CASSQQSGRRYEQYF.

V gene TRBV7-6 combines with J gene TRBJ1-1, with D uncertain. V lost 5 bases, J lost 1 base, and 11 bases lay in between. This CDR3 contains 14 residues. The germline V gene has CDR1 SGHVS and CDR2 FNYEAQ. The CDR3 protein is CASSAGLENTEAFF. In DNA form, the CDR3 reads TGTGCCAGCAGCGCCGGACTGGAGAACACTGAAGCTTTCTTT.

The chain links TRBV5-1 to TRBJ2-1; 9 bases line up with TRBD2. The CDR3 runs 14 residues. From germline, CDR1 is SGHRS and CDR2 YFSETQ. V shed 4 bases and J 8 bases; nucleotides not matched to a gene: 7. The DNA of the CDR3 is TGCGCCAGCAGCGCCTCTGGCGGGGGGGATGAGCAGTTCTTC. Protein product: CASSASGGGDEQFF. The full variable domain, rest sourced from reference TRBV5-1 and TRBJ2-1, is KAGVTQTPRYLIKTRGQQVTLSCSPISGHRSVSWYQQTPGQGLQFLFEYFSETQRNKGNFPGRFSGRQFSNSRSEMNVSTLELGDSALYLCASSASGGGDEQFFGPGTRLTVL.

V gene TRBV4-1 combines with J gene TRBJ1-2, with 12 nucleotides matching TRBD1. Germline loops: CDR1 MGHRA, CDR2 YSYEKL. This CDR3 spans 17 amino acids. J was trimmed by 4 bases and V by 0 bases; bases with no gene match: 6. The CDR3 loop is CASSQEGQGAPSYGYTF. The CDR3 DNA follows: TGCGCCAGCAGCCAAGAGGGACAGGGGGCGCCGAGCTATGGCTACACCTTC.

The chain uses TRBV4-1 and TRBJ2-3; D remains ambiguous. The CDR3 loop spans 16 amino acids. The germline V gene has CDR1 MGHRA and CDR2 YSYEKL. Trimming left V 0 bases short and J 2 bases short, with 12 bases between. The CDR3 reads CASSQDPFGVTDTQYF. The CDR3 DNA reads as TGCGCCAGCAGCCAAGATCCTTTCGGAGTCACAGATACGCAGTATTTT.

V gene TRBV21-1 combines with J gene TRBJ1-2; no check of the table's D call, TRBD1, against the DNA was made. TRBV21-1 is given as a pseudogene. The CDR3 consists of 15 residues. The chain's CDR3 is CASRAPLEYRNGYTF. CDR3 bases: TGTGCCAGCCGGGCTCCCCTAGAGTACAGGAACGGCTACACCTTC.

The CDR3 DNA is TGTGCCAGCAGCGTCGATGCTAGCCAAGAGACCCAGTACTTC. This codes for CASSVDASQETQYF. The chain joins TRBV9 to TRBJ2-5; D gene unclear. CDR3 length: 14 amino acids. Trimming removed 2 bases from V and 1 base from J, with 9 bases in between. The germline V gene encodes CDR1 SGDLS and CDR2 YYNGEE.

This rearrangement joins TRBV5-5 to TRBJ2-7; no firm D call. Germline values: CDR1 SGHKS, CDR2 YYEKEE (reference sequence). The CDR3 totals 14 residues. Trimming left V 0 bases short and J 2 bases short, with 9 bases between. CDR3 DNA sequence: TGTGCCAGCAGCTTGGGGGCAGGAACCTACGAGCAGTACTTC. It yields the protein CASSLGAGTYEQYF.

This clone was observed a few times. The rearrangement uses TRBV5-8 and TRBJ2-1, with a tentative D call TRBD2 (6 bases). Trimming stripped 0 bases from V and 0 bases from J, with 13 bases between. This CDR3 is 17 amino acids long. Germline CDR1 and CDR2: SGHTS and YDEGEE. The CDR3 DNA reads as TGTGCCAGCAGCTTGGTGTTGCGGGGACGCTCCTACAATGAGCAGTTCTTC. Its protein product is CASSLVLRGRSYNEQFF.

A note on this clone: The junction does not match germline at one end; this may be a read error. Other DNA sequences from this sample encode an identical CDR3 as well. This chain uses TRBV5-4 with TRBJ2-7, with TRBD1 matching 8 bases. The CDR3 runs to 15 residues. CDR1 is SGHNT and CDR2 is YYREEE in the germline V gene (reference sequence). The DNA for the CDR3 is TGCGCCAGCAGCAATTTCAGAGACAGGGGCAGCGAGCAGTACTTC. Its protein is CASSNFRDRGSEQYF.

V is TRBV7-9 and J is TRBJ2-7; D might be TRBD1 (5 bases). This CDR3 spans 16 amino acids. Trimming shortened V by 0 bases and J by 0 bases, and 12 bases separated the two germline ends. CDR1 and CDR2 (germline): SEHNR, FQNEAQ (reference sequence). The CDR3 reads CASSLAPGSSSYEQYF. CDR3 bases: TGTGCCAGCAGCTTAGCGCCAGGGTCCAGCTCCTACGAGCAGTACTTC.